This TCR beta chain was captured by sequencing in a study of CD8 T cells in ankylosing spondylitis (dated by TCRdb to 2016 to 2017). Notes on the research overall: The study profiled T cell receptor beta repertoires in healthy donors and ankylosing spondylitis patients to find disease-linked TCR variants. The full study cohort was made up of 25 to 30 ankylosing spondylitis patients and 108 healthy donors. Peripheral blood was sampled, and synovial fluid was additionally collected from ankylosing spondylitis patients.

This clonotype turned up a few times. Its specific antigen is unknown. No quality values exist for individual bases; no much larger clone is one base distant. The cysteine opens and the phenylalanine closes a CDR3 of 14 amino acids. The kept DNA is CDR3 alone, 42 bases in frame from the first base. The germline V gene (reference sequence) specifies DFQATT as CDR1 and SNEGSKA as CDR2. V and J are truncated by 5 bases and 2 bases respectively, leaving an intervening sequence of 13 bases. Findings and caveats that apply to the study as a whole: Some TCR beta motif variants had previously been reported in synovial fluid and blood of reactive arthritis patients, which suggested common disease-initiation mechanisms. A CD8+ phenotype was shown by the disease-linked clones, which were found at relatively low frequencies in peripheral blood. A TCR beta motif of seven or eight highly homologous amino acid variants appeared characteristic of blood from ankylosing spondylitis patients. The disease-linked clones were reported as significantly enriched in matched synovial fluid samples from ankylosing spondylitis patients.

Sequenced using an Illumina HiSeq 2500. TCR beta libraries were prepared by quantitative 5'-RACE with molecular barcodes. On the authors' methods: To identify disease-linked TCR variants, a new computational method was used, one built on a probabilistic model of VDJ rearrangement. TCRdb passed the public sequencing reads through fastp at Q25 and MiXCR, retaining productive beta sequences. Every entry covers one CDR3 protein and lists the most common genes and DNA from its rows. TCRdb's processing, not the authors', yielded these V and J calls. In all, the sample holds 700,000 to 850,000 distinct CDR3 sequences, and approximately 12% of those were seen once. Jointly, the top ten make up just over 0.5% of the sample.

The specimen was blood, either unsorted or a sorted T cell fraction (not recorded which). The origin of this receptor is a male donor with ankylosing spondylitis. This receptor chain uses TRBV20-1 and TRBJ1-3; the D gene identity is not certain. The nucleotide sequence is TGCAGTGCTGGAAGGAAGGTCGCTGGAAACACCATATATTTT. It translates as CSAGRKVAGNTIYF.